This is a list of T cell receptor beta chains from one sample in a study of long-term antiretroviral therapy in people with HIV. Sequencing used immunoSEQ multiplex PCR; TCRdb keeps in-frame clones, though not all of them. Of 20,000 to 25,000 clones listed, about four fifths are singletons. The starting material was unsorted PBMCs, obtained 0.3 years after starting antiretroviral therapy. Receptor source: a man aged 50-59 years with HIV. CDR3s include the opening cysteine and the closing phenylalanine or tryptophan. D genes are given only for firm matches. Clone size is stated in some rows and not others, as once, few, many or a class when expanded.

d_call	v_call	clone_size	j_call	cdr3_nt	cdr3_aa
.	TRBV7-2	once	TRBJ2-7	TGTGCCAGCAGCTTCCAATACGAGCAGTACTTC	CASSFQYEQYF
.	TRBV4-1	.	TRBJ1-5	TGCGCCAGCAGCCAAGCTTTCGTGACAGAAAATCAGCCCCAGCATTTT	CASSQAFVTENQPQHF
TRBD2	TRBV7-2	.	TRBJ2-3	TGTGCCAGCACCCCGACTAGCGGGGGGTCCACAGATACGCAGTATTTT	CASTPTSGGSTDTQYF
.	TRBV5-5	.	TRBJ2-7	TGTGCCAGCACACCGGGACCCGGACCCTACGAGCAGTACTTC	CASTPGPGPYEQYF
.	TRBV2	.	TRBJ2-5	TGTGCCAGCAGTGAAGACGGCAGGGGGGTAGCGGGTGGAGAGACCCAGTACTTC	CASSEDGRGVAGGETQYF
.	TRBV5-1	.	TRBJ1-1	TGCGCCAGCAGCTTGGAGGGGGATCCGAACACTGAAGCTTTCTTT	CASSLEGDPNTEAFF
.	TRBV6-1	.	TRBJ2-7	TGTGCCGGAGGAGACTCCCACTACGAGCAGTACTTC	CAGGDSHYEQYF
.	TRBV11-3	.	TRBJ1-1	TGTGCCAGCAGCTCCTGGTCAGGGACCGAAGGCCAGGGAAACACTGAAGCTTTCTTT	CASSSWSGTEGQGNTEAFF
TRBD1	TRBV11-2	.	TRBJ1-1	TGTGCCAGCAGCCCCCGACAGGGTTCGGGCACTGAAGCTTTCTTT	CASSPRQGSGTEAFF
.	TRBV28	.	TRBJ2-3	TGTGCCAGCAGTTCCAGACAGGCTGAGTACACAGATACGCAGTATTTT	CASSSRQAEYTDTQYF
.	TRBV2	.	TRBJ2-7	TGTGCCAGCAGTGAACTCCCCTACGAGCAGTACTTC	CASSELPYEQYF
.	TRBV19	.	TRBJ2-2	TGTGCCAGTAGTGGATCAGGTGCTTCGAACACCGGGGAGCTGTTTTTT	CASSGSGASNTGELFF
.	TRBV5-1	few	TRBJ1-3	TGCGCCAGCAGCTCCCTGGGGCTCGCCGGGAACACCATATATTTT	CASSSLGLAGNTIYF
.	TRBV18	once	TRBJ1-5	TGTGCCAGCTCACCCCCGGGACTGGGAAATCAGCCCCAGCATTTT	CASSPPGLGNQPQHF
.	TRBV5-8	once	TRBJ2-1	TGTGCCAGCAGCTTGGTGGGTCAAAGGGAGTTCTTC	CASSLVGQREFF
TRBD1	TRBV27	.	TRBJ1-5	TGTGCCAGCTCATCCCGGGACAGATATCAGCCCCAGCATTTT	CASSSRDRYQPQHF
.	TRBV29-1	large	TRBJ1-1	TGCAGTACCCAGTTGGGGGGTACTGAAGCTTTCTTT	CSTQLGGTEAFF
.	TRBV4-1	.	TRBJ1-4	TGCGCCAGCAGCCAAGTTTCCCCGAAAGGTCAAAAACTGTTTTTT	CASSQVSPKGQKLFF
.	TRBV11-2	once	TRBJ2-6	TGTGCCGGCTCCCTCTCTGGGGCCAACGTCCTGACTTTC	CAGSLSGANVLTF
.	TRBV7-9	.	TRBJ2-3	TGTGCCAGCATCATGACAAGGACATTAGATACGCAGTATTTT	CASIMTRTLDTQYF
TRBD1	TRBV6-1	.	TRBJ2-5	TGTGCCAGCAAGCGAGGGGGACAGCAAGAGACCCAGTACTTC	CASKRGGQQETQYF
.	TRBV7-9	.	TRBJ2-2	TGTGCCAGCAGCTTAGTATGGGCTTTTAACACCGGGGAGCTGTTTTTT	CASSLVWAFNTGELFF
.	TRBV7-2	.	TRBJ2-7	TGTGCCAGCAGCTTGATACCACACTACGAGCAGTACTTC	CASSLIPHYEQYF
TRBD1	TRBV28	.	TRBJ2-7	TGTGCCAGCGATCCGACCGGGACAGGCGTCTACGAGCAGTACTTC	CASDPTGTGVYEQYF
.	TRBV7-9	.	TRBJ2-7	TGTGCCAGCAGCTTAGGACCGACACTCTCTTCCTACGAGCAGTACTTC	CASSLGPTLSSYEQYF
TRBD1	TRBV27	.	TRBJ2-7	TGTGCCAGCACCCCGCAGGGGGCTTCCCCCTACGAGCAGTACTTC	CASTPQGASPYEQYF
TRBD1	TRBV19	once	TRBJ1-2	TGTGCCAGTAGTTCCGCGACAGGGGGCAATGGCTACACCTTC	CASSSATGGNGYTF
TRBD2	TRBV11-2	large	TRBJ2-7	TGTGCCAGCAGCCCAGGGGGGACTAGCGGGAGATATGAATACGAGCAGTACTTC	CASSPGGTSGRYEYEQYF
.	TRBV30	few	TRBJ2-7	TGTGCCTGGAGTAAAGGGCACTCCTACGAGCAGTACTTC	CAWSKGHSYEQYF
.	TRBV19	.	TRBJ2-7	TGTGCCAGTAGTCCCTCGGGGTACGAGCAGTACTTC	CASSPSGYEQYF
.	TRBV9	.	TRBJ2-3	TGTGCCAGCAGCCCCTCCCTGGGGAGAGCTAGCACAGATACGCAGTATTTT	CASSPSLGRASTDTQYF
.	TRBV19	.	TRBJ2-7	TGTGCCAGTAGTATAGCCCAGGGACTGACTGGCGAGCAGTACTTC	CASSIAQGLTGEQYF
TRBD2	TRBV7-2	.	TRBJ2-7	TGTGCCAGCAACCGAGGGACTAGCGGGTCCTACGAGCAGTACTTC	CASNRGTSGSYEQYF
.	TRBV28	few	TRBJ2-7	TGTGCCAGCAGCGGCTCCTACGAGCAGTACTTC	CASSGSYEQYF
.	TRBV5-4	.	TRBJ1-1	TGTGCCAGCAGCTTGCAGGTAGGCACTGAAGCTTTCTTT	CASSLQVGTEAFF
TRBD2	TRBV18	.	TRBJ2-1	TGTGCCAGCTCACGTCTAGCGGGAGTGCATGAGCAGTTCTTC	CASSRLAGVHEQFF
.	TRBV4-3	.	TRBJ2-7	TGCGCCAGCAGCCTCCGGGACTCCGATAGCGACGAGCAGTACTTC	CASSLRDSDSDEQYF
TRBD1	TRBV2	.	TRBJ1-2	TGTGCCAGCAGTGAAACGGGGGGACAGGGTCCAGGTGACTATGGCTACACCTTC	CASSETGGQGPGDYGYTF
.	TRBV30	.	TRBJ1-4	TGTGCCTGGAGCCTACAGGTTGAAAAACTGTTTTTT	CAWSLQVEKLFF
.	TRBV28	.	TRBJ2-5	TGTGCCAGCAGGCCCTCCTACAGGGTCCAAGAGACCCAGTACTTC	CASRPSYRVQETQYF
.	TRBV7-7	.	TRBJ2-1	TGTGCTAGCAGCTTAGGCACCTACAATGAGCAGTTCTTC	CASSLGTYNEQFF
TRBD1	TRBV30	.	TRBJ1-4	TGTGCCTGGAGTATAGGGGGCTTAGGTGAAAAACTGTTTTTT	CAWSIGGLGEKLFF
.	TRBV25-1	few	TRBJ1-2	TGTGCCAGCAGTGAATATGGAGCAGGGGACTATGGCTACACCTTC	CASSEYGAGDYGYTF
TRBD1	TRBV6-1	few	TRBJ1-2	TGTGCCAGCGTGAGGACAGGGGCTAACTATGGCTACACCTTC	CASVRTGANYGYTF
.	TRBV14	.	TRBJ1-1	TGTGCCAGCAGCCCGCGGGGCGCCGTGAACACTGAAGCTTTCTTT	CASSPRGAVNTEAFF
.	TRBV11-3	.	TRBJ2-7	TGTGCCAGCAGCTTCCCCCCCTACGAGCAGTACTTC	CASSFPPYEQYF
.	TRBV4-1	.	TRBJ1-2	TGCGCCAGCAGCCAAGACAGGAACTATGGCTACACCTTC	CASSQDRNYGYTF
.	TRBV28	.	TRBJ2-7	TGTGCCAGCAGTTTAAGGACCCTCTACTCCTACGAGCAGTACTTC	CASSLRTLYSYEQYF
.	TRBV18	once	TRBJ1-1	TGTGCCAGCTCACCACCGGTAGGGTGGGCTGAAGCTTTCTTT	CASSPPVGWAEAFF
.	TRBV6-6	.	TRBJ1-1	TGTGCCAGCAGCTACACTGAAGCTTTCTTT	CASSYTEAFF
.	TRBV7-9	.	TRBJ2-7	TGTGCCAGCAGCAGGGTATCCTACGAGCAGTACTTC	CASSRVSYEQYF
.	TRBV28	.	TRBJ2-3	TGTGCCAGCAGTTCGGACAGTACAACAGATACGCAGTATTTT	CASSSDSTTDTQYF
.	TRBV5-1	few	TRBJ2-7	TGCGCCAGCAGCCTGGGGGGATACGAGCAGTACTTC	CASSLGGYEQYF
TRBD1	TRBV14	.	TRBJ1-1	TGTGCCAGCAGCCACGCAGACAGGGGGTTTGCTTTCTTT	CASSHADRGFAFF
TRBD1	TRBV2	.	TRBJ2-7	TGTGCCAGCAGTGGGGACAGGGGGCGGTTAGACGACGAGCAGTACTTC	CASSGDRGRLDDEQYF
.	TRBV7-7	.	TRBJ2-3	TGTGCTAGCAGCTTACAGCGAGCAGATACGCAGTATTTT	CASSLQRADTQYF
TRBD1	TRBV6-1	.	TRBJ1-1	TGTGCCAGCAGAGCTACAGGGGGCACTGAAGCTTTCTTT	CASRATGGTEAFF
TRBD1	TRBV28	.	TRBJ2-7	TGTGCCAGCAGCCCTCCTGGACAGGGTGGCGAGCAGTACTTC	CASSPPGQGGEQYF
TRBD1	TRBV19	few	TRBJ2-7	TGTGCCAGTAGTACGGACAGGGGGAGCTCCTACGAGCAGTACTTC	CASSTDRGSSYEQYF